The 32 T cell receptor beta chains listed next were all sequenced from one sample in a study of shared T cell receptors in the human thymus (dated by TCRdb to the early 2020s). Libraries were prepared through the immunoSEQ multiplex PCR assay. TCRdb obtained this table from immuneACCESS and retained in-frame rearrangements with V and J assigned. These tables miss some clones; where compared with another copy, unresolved V genes account for less than half of the shortfall, and the remainder is unexplained. The sample contains hundreds of thousands of clones, 80% to 90% of them found a single time. The top ten clonotypes cover 0.0094% of the sample. A further study also used this sample, focusing on human thymus T cells.

Material: thymocytes. The receptors originated from a boy under three years old with a congenital heart defect. Donor details come from another sample of the same person, matched by shared clones.

In this sample, this clone turned up once. The sample contains more than one DNA sequence encoding this CDR3. This chain's CDR3 is CASSSTGDSGNTIYF. In nucleotides, the CDR3 is TGTGCCAGCAGCTCTACAGGGGACTCTGGAAACACCATATATTTT. The chain recombines TRBV7-2 with TRBJ1-3; 7 bases map to TRBD1. With V trimmed by 4 bases and J by 0 bases, 3 bases remained unmatched. Germline CDR1 is SGHTA and CDR2 is FQGNSA. This CDR3 has 15 residues.

V and J are TRBV15 and TRBJ2-3; 14 nucleotides line up with TRBD2. J lost 0 bases, V lost 5 bases, and 10 bases had no gene match. The length of the CDR3 is 19 residues. Germline V gene lookup returns CDR1 LNHNV and CDR2 YYDKDF (reference sequence). CDR3 residues: CATSPQGLAGEGSTDTQYF. CDR3 DNA sequence: TGTGCCACCAGCCCGCAGGGACTAGCGGGAGAGGGGAGCACAGATACGCAGTATTTT.

The V call is TRBV6-5, the J call TRBJ1-5; the D gene is possibly TRBD1 (6 bases). The CDR3 has 14 amino acids. V lost 6 bases and J 3 bases, leaving 12 bases between the germline ends. Germline V gene lookup returns CDR1 MNHEY and CDR2 SVGAGI. The CDR3 coding sequence is TGTGCCAGCAGGCATCGGACAGACAATCAGCCCCAGCATTTT. It translates to CASRHRTDNQPQHF.

This chain links TRBV29-1 with TRBJ1-1, with unresolved D. The germline V and J ends were trimmed by 2 bases and 8 bases, with 12 bases remaining between them. CDR3 length: 12 residues. From germline, CDR1 is SQVTM and CDR2 ANQGSEA. In nucleotides, the CDR3 is TGCAGCGTTGAAAAGAGGGCACTCGAAGCTTTCTTT. This gives the protein CSVEKRALEAFF.

The V gene is TRBV11-3, the J gene TRBJ2-5, with a possible D match to TRBD2 (5 bases). CDR3 size: 14 residues. V lost 5 bases to trimming and J lost 5 bases, with 15 bases between them. Germline lookup yields CDR1 SGHNT and CDR2 YENEEA. In DNA form, the CDR3 reads TGTGCCAGCAGCCCAGCGGTGGGCGGGGAGACCCAGTACTTC. Translation: CASSPAVGGETQYF.

V and J are TRBV28 and TRBJ2-4; 12 bases fit TRBD2. Looked up from germline, CDR1 is MDHEN and CDR2 is SYDVKM. This CDR3 spans 15 amino acids. J lost 7 bases, V lost 7 bases, and 8 bases had no gene match. The CDR3 bases are TGTGCCAGCATCGCTCCGGGGACTAGCGGGAACATTCAGTACTTC. Encoded protein: CASIAPGTSGNIQYF.

The chain joins TRBV5-1 to TRBJ2-7; the match to TRBD2 covers 9 bases. J gave up 3 bases and V 1 base, and 14 bases lay outside the gene matches. Germline V gene sequence: CDR1 SGHRS, CDR2 YFSETQ. The CDR3 has 18 amino acids. CDR3 DNA sequence: TGCGCCAGCAGCTTGCACTCTAAGCGGGAGGCGGTCGTCTACGAGCAGTACTTC. This gives the protein CASSLHSKREAVVYEQYF.

This chain connects TRBV11-3 to TRBJ1-2; possibly TRBD1 for D (6 bases). The CDR3 runs to 17 residues. Trimming removed 5 bases at V and 3 bases at J, with 22 bases between. CDR1 and CDR2 from the germline V gene are SGHNT and YENEEA. The CDR3 region has the DNA TGTGCCAGCAGCAAACCGGCCCGGACAGCTATGCACTATGGCTACACCTTC. Amino acid sequence: CASSKPARTAMHYGYTF.

The chain is built from TRBV2 and TRBJ2-7; D possibly corresponds to TRBD1 (6 bases). The V end lost 10 bases, the J end lost 6 bases, and 28 bases lay between the germline ends. Germline lookup yields CDR1 SNHLY and CDR2 FYNNEI. This CDR3 has 16 amino acids. The CDR3 DNA sequence: TGTGCCACCATTGCAAGACGGGACAACGTGGACTGCGAGCAGTACTTC. It yields the protein CATIARRDNVDCEQYF.

The chain employs TRBV4-2 and TRBJ1-1; a weak D match, TRBD1 (5 bases). CDR3 length equals 15 residues. The V end lost 0 bases, the J end lost 0 bases, and 8 bases lay between the germline ends. Germline CDR1 LGHNA, CDR2 YNFKEQ. The CDR3 nucleotides read TGTGCCAGCAGCCAAGAGCCGGGGGTGAACACTGAAGCTTTCTTT. It is translated as CASSQEPGVNTEAFF.

This rearrangement joins TRBV28 to TRBJ2-3; 10 bases map to TRBD2. The V segment lost 3 bases and the J segment 7 bases; nucleotides outside the gene matches: 7. CDR1 and CDR2 (germline): MDHEN, SYDVKM. This CDR3 spans 15 amino acids. The CDR3 region is CASSFRLAGPNTQYF. For the CDR3, the DNA is TGTGCCAGCAGTTTTCGACTAGCGGGCCCTAATACGCAGTATTTT.

V usage is TRBV28 and J usage is TRBJ2-7, with 8 bases matching TRBD2. With 9 bases clipped from V and 4 bases from J, the junction kept 8 bases outside the gene matches. Germline values: CDR1 MDHEN, CDR2 SYDVKM. This CDR3 is built from 13 residues. The CDR3: CASGAGARYEQYF. The CDR3 bases are TGTGCCAGTGGAGCGGGGGCAAGGTACGAGCAGTACTTC.

The chain has TRBV19 and TRBJ2-7, with D maybe TRBD1 (5 bases). CDR1 is LNHDA and CDR2 is SQIVND in the germline V gene (reference sequence). The CDR3 covers 14 residues. V was pared by 5 bases and J by 2 bases, with 13 bases between. DNA of the CDR3: TGTGCCAGTAGTCCCCGACAGAGGACCTACGAGCAGTACTTC. Protein product: CASSPRQRTYEQYF.

The chain carries TRBV4-3 and TRBJ2-7, with a possible D match to TRBD1 (6 bases). The length of the CDR3 is 16 residues. Germline-derived CDR1 and CDR2 are LGHNA and YSLEER. Deletions cut 4 bases from V and 2 bases from J, with 18 bases between. CDR3 sequence (DNA): TGCGCCAGCAGCCGACACAAGGACAGCTACCCCTACGAGCAGTACTTC. It translates to CASSRHKDSYPYEQYF.

The rearrangement uses TRBV14 and TRBJ2-1, with TRBD2 identical over 8 bases. Germline CDR1 SGHDN, CDR2 FVKESK. V lost 0 bases and J lost 2; bases outside the gene matches: 3. There are 16 residues in the CDR3. The CDR3 sequence: CASSQDKRETYNEQFF. The DNA for the CDR3 is TGTGCCAGCAGCCAAGATAAGCGGGAGACCTACAATGAGCAGTTCTTC.

The chain links TRBV14 to TRBJ2-7; D is ambiguous. V gave up 0 bases and J gave up 5 bases, with 5 bases separating them. This CDR3 region has 12 residues. The germline V gene has CDR1 SGHDN and CDR2 FVKESK. The CDR3 is CASSQEENEQYF. The CDR3 DNA is TGTGCCAGCAGCCAAGAGGAGAACGAGCAGTACTTC. The full variable domain, completed using reference TRBV14 and TRBJ2-7, is EAGVTQFPSHSVIEKGQTVTLRCDPISGHDNLYWYRRVMGKEIKFLLHFVKESKQDESGMPNNRFLAERTGGTYSTLKVQPAELEDSGVYFCASSQEENEQYFGPGTRLTVT.

The chain has TRBV18 and TRBJ2-7; D unresolved. V was shortened by 2 bases and J by 0 bases, with 17 bases between the two germline ends. Germline V CDR1 and CDR2: KGHSH, LQKENI. This CDR3 is built from 17 residues. The CDR3 loop is CASSPLNLSGLSYEQYF. The DNA of the CDR3 is TGTGCCAGCTCACCATTGAATTTGTCAGGTCTCTCCTACGAGCAGTACTTC.

The CDR3 coding sequence is TGCGCCAGCAGCCAAGTCGACAGGGACCAAGACAATGAGCAGTTCTTC. Its protein is CASSQVDRDQDNEQFF. The chain employs TRBV4-3 and TRBJ2-1; 7 bases agree with TRBD1. The CDR3 spans 16 residues. Germline lookup yields CDR1 LGHNA and CDR2 YSLEER. J was trimmed by 5 bases and V by 1 base; bases with no gene match: 8.

J is TRBJ2-6 and V is TRBV14; possibly TRBD1 for D (6 bases). The CDR3 is 17 amino acids. V was shortened by 2 bases and J by 4 bases, with 15 bases between the two germline ends. Germline loops: CDR1 SGHDN, CDR2 FVKESK. The chain's CDR3 is CASSQHSGARGANVLTF. Here the CDR3 DNA reads TGTGCCAGCAGCCAACATTCAGGGGCGAGAGGGGCCAACGTCCTGACTTTC.

The V call is TRBV5-1, the J call TRBJ2-2; TRBD1 matches at 9 bases. This CDR3 comprises 17 residues. V lost 4 bases to trimming and J lost 1 base; unmatched junction nucleotides: 8. Germline V gene lookup returns CDR1 SGHRS and CDR2 YFSETQ. CDR3 sequence (DNA): TGCGCCAGCAGCGGGATCCCGGGACAGGGGAACACCGGGGAGCTGTTTTTT. Translation: CASSGIPGQGNTGELFF.

V usage is TRBV7-9 and J usage is TRBJ2-7; 9 bases line up with TRBD2. The CDR3 runs to 16 residues. Trimming at V came to 4 bases and at J to 4 bases, leaving 11 bases not matched to a gene. Germline CDR1 reads SEHNR; CDR2 reads FQNEAQ (reference sequence). CDR3 sequence: CASSSASGLARYEQYF. The CDR3 nucleotides are TGTGCCAGCAGCTCAGCCTCAGGACTAGCGCGATACGAGCAGTACTTC.

The genes are TRBV25-1 and TRBJ2-1; D possibly corresponds to TRBD1 (5 bases). Deletions cut 3 bases from V and 0 bases from J, with 9 bases between. The CDR3 runs 15 residues. In germline, CDR1 is MGHDK, CDR2 SYGVNS. The CDR3 DNA sequence: TGTGCCAGCAGTGAGGGGCTGGCCTCCTACAATGAGCAGTTCTTC. Protein product: CASSEGLASYNEQFF.

The chain joins TRBV4-1 to TRBJ2-2, with D possibly being TRBD2 (6 bases). The CDR3 is 12 residues long. Looked up from germline, CDR1 is MGHRA and CDR2 is YSYEKL. With 1 base removed from V and 13 bases from J, the gap between germline ends came to 10 bases. The CDR3: CASSQGRGGLFF. CDR3 nucleotide sequence: TGCGCCAGCAGCCAAGGAAGGGGAGGGCTGTTTTTT.

The chain carries TRBV7-9 and TRBJ2-2; D is perhaps TRBD2 (6 bases). Per the germline V gene, CDR1 is SEHNR and CDR2 is FQNEAQ (reference sequence). The V gene lost 5 bases and the J gene lost 6 bases, with 16 bases spanning the gap. CDR3 size: 15 residues. CDR3 bases: TGTGCCAGCAGCAAGGGACGGGGGTACGCCGGGGAGCTGTTTTTT. Its translation is CASSKGRGYAGELFF.

The V and J genes are TRBV10-3 and TRBJ2-1; tentative D call: TRBD1 (6 bases). V was trimmed by 7 bases and J by 5 bases, leaving 15 bases between them. The CDR3 covers 14 residues. The germline V gene has CDR1 ENHRY and CDR2 SYGVKD. The CDR3 DNA reads as TGTGCCATCAAGAGTACAGGGAGAAACAATGAGCAGTTCTTC. It specifies CAIKSTGRNNEQFF.

This chain connects TRBV5-1 to TRBJ1-4; D possibly corresponds to TRBD1 (6 bases). Germline CDR1 reads SGHRS; CDR2 reads YFSETQ. Trimming stripped 4 bases from V and 0 bases from J, with 13 bases between. This CDR3 contains 16 residues. CDR3 amino acids: CASSNRTGSTNEKLFF. In DNA form, the CDR3 reads TGCGCCAGCAGCAACCGAACAGGGTCAACTAATGAAAAACTGTTTTTT.

The V call is TRBV27, the J call TRBJ2-7; tentatively, D is TRBD2 (6 bases). Per the germline V gene, CDR1 is MNHEY and CDR2 is SMNVEV (reference sequence). This CDR3 spans 13 amino acids. Between the trimmed V and J ends, which lost 10 bases and 5 bases, there was a span of 18 bases. CDR3 coding DNA: TGTGCCACCACGAAGGCGGGGACGAACGAGCAGTACTTC. This encodes CATTKAGTNEQYF.

The chain joins TRBV12-5 to TRBJ1-2; 8 bases align to TRBD1. This CDR3 spans 15 amino acids. The J segment lost 3 bases and the V segment lost 5 bases, leaving 8 bases of the junction unmatched. The germline V gene encodes CDR1 LGHNT and CDR2 FRNRAP. In DNA, the CDR3 is TGTGCTAGTGGTCCGGAGGGGACAGGAGACTATGGCTACACCTTC. Translation: CASGPEGTGDYGYTF.

The chain joins TRBV30 to TRBJ2-7; TRBD2 is a possible D gene (6 bases). In germline, CDR1 is GTSNPN, CDR2 SVGIG (reference sequence). The CDR3 sequence is 14 residues long. The ends were cut back, 4 bases at V and 1 base at J, with 14 bases in the middle. The CDR3, as DNA: TGTGCCTGGAAAGGGGACTCCCCTTCCTACGAGCAGTACTTC. Translated, it gives CAWKGDSPSYEQYF.

This clone was recorded once. The chain recombines TRBV18 with TRBJ1-2, with 8 nucleotides matching TRBD1. CDR1 and CDR2 (germline): KGHSH, LQKENI. CDR3 length: 16 residues. The junction had 13 bases not matched to a gene; V was cut back by 2 bases and J by 8 bases. CDR3 sequence: CASSPELGQGAEGYTF. CDR3 DNA sequence: TGTGCCAGCTCACCAGAGCTGGGGCAGGGGGCCGAGGGCTACACCTTC.

V gene TRBV5-6 combines with J gene TRBJ2-7, with 9 bases identical to TRBD1. The germline V gene encodes CDR1 SGHDT and CDR2 YYEEEE. This CDR3 is built from 14 residues. V shed 5 bases, J shed 2 bases, and the junction held 5 bases outside the gene matches. CDR3 DNA: TGTGCCAGCAGTTCCGGGACAGGGACCTACGAGCAGTACTTC. This gives the protein CASSSGTGTYEQYF.

The chain has TRBV29-1 and TRBJ1-1; tentatively, D is TRBD1 (5 bases). The V end lost 6 bases, the J end lost 1 base, and 18 bases lay between the germline ends. CDR1 SQVTM and CDR2 ANQGSEA come from the germline V gene. The CDR3 sequence is 15 residues long. The DNA for the CDR3 is TGCAGCGTGCTTCAGGGTGCGTCCGCGAACACTGAAGCTTTCTTT. This codes for CSVLQGASANTEAFF.